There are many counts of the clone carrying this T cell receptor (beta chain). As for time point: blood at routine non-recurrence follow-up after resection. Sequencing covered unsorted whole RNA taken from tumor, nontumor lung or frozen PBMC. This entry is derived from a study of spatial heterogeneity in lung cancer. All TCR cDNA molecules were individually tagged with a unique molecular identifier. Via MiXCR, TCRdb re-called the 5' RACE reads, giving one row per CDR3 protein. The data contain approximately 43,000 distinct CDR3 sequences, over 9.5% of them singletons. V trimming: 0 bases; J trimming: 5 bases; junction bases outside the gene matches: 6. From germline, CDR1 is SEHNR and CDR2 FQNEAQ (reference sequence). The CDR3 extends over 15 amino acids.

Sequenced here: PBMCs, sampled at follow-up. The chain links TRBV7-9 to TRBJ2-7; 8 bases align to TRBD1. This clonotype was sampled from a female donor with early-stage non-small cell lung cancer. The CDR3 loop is CASSLADRGRNEQYF. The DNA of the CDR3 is TGTGCCAGCAGCTTAGCTGACAGGGGAAGAAACGAGCAGTACTTC.